These 23 T cell receptor beta chains share one sample of origin, sequenced in a study of blood T cell repertoires in COVID-19. Clones were sequenced by immunoSEQ multiplex PCR, and TCRdb holds only the in-frame ones, with some missing. The sample has more than 250,000 clones, around four fifths seen once; the top ten hold 1.2%. What was sequenced was peripheral blood. These receptors came from a woman between 45 and 60 years old with acute or convalescent COVID-19.

The genes are TRBV4-2 and TRBJ2-7, with 15 bases lining up with TRBD2. After removal of 4 bases from V and 0 bases from J, the junction contained 13 bases not matched to a gene. The CDR3 covers 20 residues. The germline V gene has CDR1 LGHNA and CDR2 YNFKEQ. The CDR3 nucleotides read TGTGCCAGCAGCCGTGAGGGACTAGCGGGAGGAGGGGGTACCTCCTACGAGCAGTACTTC. Encoded protein: CASSREGLAGGGGTSYEQYF.

This clone appeared a few times. The chain joins TRBV25-1 to TRBJ1-1; 7 nucleotides match TRBD1. The CDR3 covers 13 residues. Germline V gene data show CDR1 as MGHDK and CDR2 as SYGVNS. The trim removed 8 bases at V and 5 bases at J, leaving 8 bases unmatched. The CDR3 nucleotides are TGTGCCAGCGGAAAGGGGGCGCGGACTGAAGCTTTCTTT. Residues: CASGKGARTEAFF.

The genes are TRBV6-1 and TRBJ1-4, with D hard to call. Germline values: CDR1 MNHNS, CDR2 SASEGT. This CDR3 is built from 12 residues. V shed 1 base and J shed 11 bases, with 8 bases lying between them. DNA of the CDR3: TGTGCCAGCAGTGAAGATCCGAGGAAACTGTTTTTT. Protein product: CASSEDPRKLFF.

J is TRBJ1-1 and V is TRBV2; 7 bases match TRBD1. V lost 8 bases, J lost 1 base, and 1 base stayed unmatched. The germline V gene has CDR1 SNHLY and CDR2 FYNNEI. The CDR3 has 12 residues. The CDR3 bases are TGTGCCAGCGGGACAGCGAACACTGAAGCTTTCTTT. As protein: CASGTANTEAFF. The full variable domain, in which reference TRBV2 and TRBJ1-1 provide the parts outside the CDR3, is EPEVTQTPSHQVTQMGQEVILRCVPISNHLYFYWYRQILGQKVEFLVSFYNNEISEKSEIFDDQFSVERPDGSNFTLKIRSTKLEDSAMYFCASGTANTEAFFGQGTRLTVV.

The rearrangement links TRBV2 to TRBJ2-2; 9 bases map to TRBD1. This CDR3 has 15 residues. Germline CDR1 reads SNHLY; CDR2 reads FYNNEI. The trim removed 1 base at V and 9 bases at J, leaving 6 bases unmatched. The CDR3: CASSEDGQGFRELFF. CDR3 DNA sequence: TGTGCCAGCAGTGAAGATGGACAGGGGTTCCGGGAGCTGTTTTTT.

This clone was observed at least ten times. The V and J genes are TRBV5-1 and TRBJ2-1; 10 nucleotides agree with TRBD2. The V segment lost 0 bases and the J segment 8 bases; nucleotides outside the gene matches: 5. This CDR3 region has 15 residues. Germline V lookup: CDR1 SGHRS, CDR2 YFSETQ. The CDR3 loop reads CASSLDTSGTDEQFF. The CDR3 DNA is TGCGCCAGCAGCTTGGATACTAGCGGGACAGATGAGCAGTTCTTC.

The V call is TRBV4-1, the J call TRBJ1-1, with 7 bases that match TRBD1. Germline V CDR1 and CDR2: MGHRA, YSYEKL. Germline trimming cut 0 bases from V and 4 bases from J; bases unmatched to any gene: 5. This CDR3 comprises 15 residues. The CDR3 sequence: CASSQERGRGTEAFF. As DNA, the CDR3 is TGCGCCAGCAGCCAAGAGAGGGGGCGAGGCACTGAAGCTTTCTTT.

V gene TRBV14 combines with J gene TRBJ2-3, with 7 nucleotides matching TRBD2. Trimming took 4 bases from V and 1 from J; bases not matched to a gene: 2. Germline values: CDR1 SGHDN, CDR2 FVKESK. The CDR3 is 14 residues long. CDR3 residues: CASSLRGGTDTQYF. The CDR3 nucleotides read TGTGCCAGCAGCCTTCGGGGGGGCACAGATACGCAGTATTTT.

The V and J genes are TRBV18 and TRBJ1-1; a possible D gene is TRBD1 (6 bases). CDR1 and CDR2 from the germline V gene are KGHSH and LQKENI. V lost 1 base, J lost 1 base, and 10 bases lay in between. The CDR3 consists of 15 residues. CDR3 loop: CASSPQQGRNTEAFF. CDR3 sequence (DNA): TGTGCCAGCTCACCACAACAGGGACGGAACACTGAAGCTTTCTTT. The full variable domain, with the rest looked up from reference TRBV18 and TRBJ1-1, is NAGVMQNPRHLVRRRGQEARLRCSPMKGHSHVYWYRQLPEEGLKFMVYLQKENIIDESGMPKERFSAEFPKEGPSILRIQQVVRGDSAAYFCASSPQQGRNTEAFFGQGTRLTVV.

The chain is built from TRBV3-1 (or the pseudogene TRBV3-2) and TRBJ2-5; TRBD2 aligns across 7 bases. Per germline, CDR1 LGHDT and CDR2 YNNKEL (reference sequence). The CDR3 extends over 14 amino acids. V was clipped by 5 bases and J by 5 bases; unmatched bases: 8. The DNA of the CDR3 is TGTGCCAGCAGCATCGGGAGGCAAGGGGAGACCCAGTACTTC. Amino acids: CASSIGRQGETQYF.

The chain recombines TRBV5-1 with TRBJ2-3; D unclear. The V end was cut by 5 bases, the J end by 0 bases, with 4 bases between. Germline loops: CDR1 SGHRS, CDR2 YFSETQ. The CDR3 is 12 amino acids. This chain's CDR3 is CASRASTDTQYF. The CDR3, as DNA: TGCGCCAGCAGGGCTAGCACAGATACGCAGTATTTT.

The V and J genes are TRBV5-4 and TRBJ1-1, with a possible D match to TRBD1 (5 bases). Germline V lookup: CDR1 SGHNT, CDR2 YYREEE (reference sequence). The V end was cut by 5 bases, the J end by 1 base, with 9 bases between. This CDR3 comprises 13 residues. CDR3 coding DNA: TGTGCCAGCAGACATGACAGGAACACTGAAGCTTTCTTT. It specifies CASRHDRNTEAFF.

The V call is TRBV10-3, the J call TRBJ2-2, with D possibly matching TRBD1 (6 bases). The germline CDR1 and CDR2 sequences are ENHRY and SYGVKD. Trimming removed 4 bases from V and 0 bases from J, with 15 bases in between. The CDR3 runs 17 residues. DNA for the CDR3: TGTGCCATCAGTGGTACACAGGGACCTACGAACACCGGGGAGCTGTTTTTT. This gives the protein CAISGTQGPTNTGELFF.

The chain carries TRBV6-6 and TRBJ2-1; maybe TRBD2 (6 bases). The CDR3 runs to 15 residues. V dropped 2 bases and J dropped 4 bases, with 12 bases sitting between them. From germline, CDR1 is MNHNY and CDR2 SVGAGI (reference sequence). The CDR3 region is CASSYGVLAYNEQFF. Here the CDR3 DNA reads TGTGCCAGCAGTTACGGCGTTCTAGCGTACAATGAGCAGTTCTTC.

The chain is built from TRBV10-3 and TRBJ1-5; 7 bases are shared with TRBD1. This CDR3 has 15 residues. From germline, CDR1 is ENHRY and CDR2 SYGVKD. With 5 bases clipped from V and 2 bases from J, the junction kept 6 bases outside the gene matches. The CDR3 DNA reads TGTGCCATCAGTCAACAGGGGATGGGCAATCAGCCCCAGCATTTT. The encoded protein is CAISQQGMGNQPQHF.

The gene calls are TRBV30 and TRBJ1-1, with 7 bases that match TRBD1. The germline V gene encodes CDR1 GTSNPN and CDR2 SVGIG (reference sequence). The ends lost 0 bases at V and 2 bases at J; junction bases unmatched: 9. This CDR3 has 16 residues. CDR3 in amino acids: CAWSVGTGTANTEAFF. CDR3 sequence (DNA): TGTGCCTGGAGTGTAGGTACCGGGACAGCAAACACTGAAGCTTTCTTT.

The rearrangement links TRBV7-9 to TRBJ1-1; 9 bases line up with TRBD1. The length of the CDR3 is 16 residues. Germline V gene data show CDR1 as SEHNR and CDR2 as FQNEAQ (reference sequence). J was trimmed by 4 bases and V by 2 bases; bases with no gene match: 8. The CDR3 DNA is TGTGCCAGCAGCTTAACTGGAACAGGGGGCGGCACTGAAGCTTTCTTT. It is translated as CASSLTGTGGGTEAFF.

V gene TRBV28 combines with J gene TRBJ2-4; 8 bases match TRBD2. Germline CDR1 MDHEN, CDR2 SYDVKM. This CDR3 has 18 amino acids. The ends lost 3 bases at V and 5 bases at J; junction bases unmatched: 15. The CDR3 region has the DNA TGTGCCAGCAGTTTTTTCGGGGGGGGACCCCGAGGGGAAAACATTCAGTACTTC. It translates to CASSFFGGGPRGENIQYF.

The chain couples TRBV5-6 to TRBJ2-7; 8 positions agree with TRBD1. The junction had 9 bases not matched to a gene; V was cut back by 4 bases and J by 3 bases. The CDR3 totals 15 residues. Germline V gives CDR1 SGHDT, CDR2 YYEEEE. Here the CDR3 DNA reads TGTGCCAGCAGCAAGACAGGGGTATCGGTCTACGAGCAGTACTTC. Translating it yields CASSKTGVSVYEQYF.

The J gene is TRBJ1-1, the V gene TRBV12-5; D is ambiguous. Per germline, CDR1 LGHNT and CDR2 FRNRAP. V was cut by 6 bases and J by 5 bases, with 16 bases left in between. The CDR3 extends over 14 amino acids. The CDR3 is CASGRGMRETEAFF. The DNA of the CDR3 is TGTGCTAGTGGCCGAGGTATGAGGGAGACTGAAGCTTTCTTT.

The chain has TRBV19 and TRBJ2-1; 9 nucleotides match TRBD1. The length of the CDR3 is 13 residues. Germline lookup yields CDR1 LNHDA and CDR2 SQIVND (reference sequence). The J segment lost 6 bases and the V segment lost 6 bases, leaving 3 bases of the junction unmatched. CDR3 in amino acids: CASRGDRVNEQFF. For the CDR3, the DNA is TGTGCCAGTAGGGGGGACAGGGTCAATGAGCAGTTCTTC.

The J gene is TRBJ2-1, the V gene TRBV2, with D maybe TRBD1 (6 bases). The CDR3 has 15 residues. V was clipped by 6 bases and J by 0 bases, with 12 bases between them. The V gene's germline CDR1 is SNHLY and CDR2 FYNNEI. The CDR3 DNA reads as TGTGCCAGCAGGAGGGACATGCCCTCCTACAATGAGCAGTTCTTC. Protein: CASRRDMPSYNEQFF.

The sample holds one count of this clone. This CDR3 reads CGCGSLGNSPLHF. The CDR3 DNA follows: TGTGGGTGCGGGTCTTTAGGGAATTCACCCCTCCACTTT. The genes are TRBV6-5 and TRBJ1-6; no reliable D call. CDR3 length equals 13 residues. Germline loops: CDR1 MNHEY, CDR2 SVGAGI.